The T cell receptor beta chain under discussion was sequenced for a study of shared clonotypes between healthy human individuals. Study in general: Three CD4 naive, three CD4 memory, two CD8 naive and one CD8 memory plate were used per donor.

The ends were cut back, 6 bases at V and 6 bases at J, with 13 bases in the middle. CDR1 is SGHVS, CDR2 FQNEAQ, per germline. This CDR3 has 13 residues. Terminally differentiated effector memory CD45RA+ cells were excluded from the naive CD8 cells, which were CD45RO-negative and positively selected for CCR7. Genomic DNA of each subset was evenly split across several immunoSEQ plates. Sequenced by immunoSEQ multiplex PCR; TCRdb stores in-frame clones only, minus some. Counted here are about 580,000 clones, more than 95% occurring once; the ten biggest clones make up more than 0.3%. The gene calls are TRBV7-8 and TRBJ2-3, with no clear D. The source material was naive CD8+ T cells sorted from blood. The clonotype originates from a man under 40 in good health. CDR3 residues: CASSRIYGDTQYF. CDR3 DNA: TGTGCCAGCAGTCGCATCTACGGCGATACGCAGTATTTT.